This T cell receptor (beta chain) originates from a study of cytomegalovirus exposure and HLA in healthy donors. The repertoire was sequenced with immunoSEQ multiplex PCR; TCRdb's copy has only in-frame clones and lacks some. The table shows approximately 300,000 clones, with around 86% occurring only once. The CDR3 is 19 residues long. The germline V gene encodes CDR1 SGHRS and CDR2 YFSETQ. The J segment lost 3 bases and the V segment lost 6 bases, leaving 17 bases of the junction unmatched. This receptor was identified in a woman aged 18-29 years in good health and CMV-seronegative. The chain combines TRBV5-1 with TRBJ2-4; 11 bases fit TRBD2. Sequencing was performed on PBMCs. The CDR3 DNA follows: TGCGCCAGCAATCGTCTGGGACTAGCGGAGCCCTGGGACAAAAACATTCAGTACTTC. It yields the protein CASNRLGLAEPWDKNIQYF.